Sequencing of this T cell receptor beta chain was carried out in a study of T cell changes during pregnancy in multiple sclerosis. The V end lost 6 bases, the J end lost 3 bases, and 6 bases lay between the germline ends. Germline V gene lookup returns CDR1 SNHLY and CDR2 FYNNEI. The CDR3 has 11 residues. Produced via immunoSEQ multiplex PCR; TCRdb's table is partial and in-frame only. Among around 88,000 clones listed, approximately 90% were seen once. The sample was peripheral blood, taken in the first trimester of pregnancy. This chain links TRBV2 with TRBJ2-7; no reliable D call. This receptor was taken from a female donor with multiple sclerosis, enrolled in a pregnancy study. Written as DNA, the CDR3 is TGTGCCAGCAGAACAGACTACGAGCAGTACTTC. Translating it yields CASRTDYEQYF.